Given below is one T cell receptor beta chain in context. This record comes from a study of blood T cell repertoires in COVID-19. Across the study: COVID-19 samples collected from the United States, Italy and Spain covered acute and convalescent phases. In each case, the material was cDNA or gDNA derived from T cells, B-cell-depleted T cells, or PBMCs.

The CDR3 extends over 16 amino acids. V dropped 6 bases and J dropped 10; count of bases not matched to a gene: 15. Germline CDR1 SGHTA, CDR2 FQGTGA. Source study methods: The authors estimated nucleated cell counts from reference gene primer amplification. Produced via immunoSEQ multiplex PCR; TCRdb's table is partial and in-frame only. For V, J and clone size, that table is used; D and trimming come from the DNA. The sample gives 100,000 to 150,000 clones, around 87% of which show up once; 30% is in the top ten. Input material: peripheral blood. The clonotype originates from a woman between 65 and 79 years old with acute or convalescent COVID-19. This chain joins TRBV7-3 and TRBJ1-4; TRBD1 matches at 9 bases. CDR3 bases: TGTGCCAGCAGAGAGGGGGCCCGGGACAGGGTTTTAAAACTGTTTTTT. Amino acid sequence: CASREGARDRVLKLFF. The full variable domain, completed using reference TRBV7-3 and TRBJ1-4, is GAGVSQTPSNKVTEKGKYVELRCDPISGHTALYWYRQSLGQGPEFLIYFQGTGAADDSGLPNDRFFAVRPEGSVSTLKIQRTERGDSAVYLCASREGARDRVLKLFFGSGTQLSVL.